This entry is about one T cell receptor (beta chain). Its target is unknown. The record originates from a study of shared clonotypes between healthy human individuals. Notes on the study in general: Generally, estimated richness proved larger in naive subsets than it did in memory subsets. Among non-shared clonotypes, generation probabilities were lower than among those shared by all four donors.

TCRdb keeps only in-frame clones here, not all; method: immunoSEQ multiplex PCR. The profile covers 600,000 to 750,000 clones, with about two thirds appearing a single time and approximately 2% taken by the ten largest. Healthy HIV-negative adults with no recent acute infections or vaccinations were recruited as donors. Sequencing input: memory CD4+ T cells sorted from blood. Subset here: CD45RA-negative fraction. The receptor was isolated from a woman in her twenties or thirties in good health.

CDR3 DNA sequence: TGTGCCAGCAGTTTAAGAGGGAGGAGTAACGAGCAGTACTTC. It encodes CASSLRGRSNEQYF. This chain connects TRBV28 to TRBJ2-7, with TRBD2 as a possible D gene (6 bases). V was pared by 2 bases and J by 5 bases, with 13 bases between. Per germline, CDR1 MDHEN and CDR2 SYDVKM. This CDR3 comprises 14 residues.